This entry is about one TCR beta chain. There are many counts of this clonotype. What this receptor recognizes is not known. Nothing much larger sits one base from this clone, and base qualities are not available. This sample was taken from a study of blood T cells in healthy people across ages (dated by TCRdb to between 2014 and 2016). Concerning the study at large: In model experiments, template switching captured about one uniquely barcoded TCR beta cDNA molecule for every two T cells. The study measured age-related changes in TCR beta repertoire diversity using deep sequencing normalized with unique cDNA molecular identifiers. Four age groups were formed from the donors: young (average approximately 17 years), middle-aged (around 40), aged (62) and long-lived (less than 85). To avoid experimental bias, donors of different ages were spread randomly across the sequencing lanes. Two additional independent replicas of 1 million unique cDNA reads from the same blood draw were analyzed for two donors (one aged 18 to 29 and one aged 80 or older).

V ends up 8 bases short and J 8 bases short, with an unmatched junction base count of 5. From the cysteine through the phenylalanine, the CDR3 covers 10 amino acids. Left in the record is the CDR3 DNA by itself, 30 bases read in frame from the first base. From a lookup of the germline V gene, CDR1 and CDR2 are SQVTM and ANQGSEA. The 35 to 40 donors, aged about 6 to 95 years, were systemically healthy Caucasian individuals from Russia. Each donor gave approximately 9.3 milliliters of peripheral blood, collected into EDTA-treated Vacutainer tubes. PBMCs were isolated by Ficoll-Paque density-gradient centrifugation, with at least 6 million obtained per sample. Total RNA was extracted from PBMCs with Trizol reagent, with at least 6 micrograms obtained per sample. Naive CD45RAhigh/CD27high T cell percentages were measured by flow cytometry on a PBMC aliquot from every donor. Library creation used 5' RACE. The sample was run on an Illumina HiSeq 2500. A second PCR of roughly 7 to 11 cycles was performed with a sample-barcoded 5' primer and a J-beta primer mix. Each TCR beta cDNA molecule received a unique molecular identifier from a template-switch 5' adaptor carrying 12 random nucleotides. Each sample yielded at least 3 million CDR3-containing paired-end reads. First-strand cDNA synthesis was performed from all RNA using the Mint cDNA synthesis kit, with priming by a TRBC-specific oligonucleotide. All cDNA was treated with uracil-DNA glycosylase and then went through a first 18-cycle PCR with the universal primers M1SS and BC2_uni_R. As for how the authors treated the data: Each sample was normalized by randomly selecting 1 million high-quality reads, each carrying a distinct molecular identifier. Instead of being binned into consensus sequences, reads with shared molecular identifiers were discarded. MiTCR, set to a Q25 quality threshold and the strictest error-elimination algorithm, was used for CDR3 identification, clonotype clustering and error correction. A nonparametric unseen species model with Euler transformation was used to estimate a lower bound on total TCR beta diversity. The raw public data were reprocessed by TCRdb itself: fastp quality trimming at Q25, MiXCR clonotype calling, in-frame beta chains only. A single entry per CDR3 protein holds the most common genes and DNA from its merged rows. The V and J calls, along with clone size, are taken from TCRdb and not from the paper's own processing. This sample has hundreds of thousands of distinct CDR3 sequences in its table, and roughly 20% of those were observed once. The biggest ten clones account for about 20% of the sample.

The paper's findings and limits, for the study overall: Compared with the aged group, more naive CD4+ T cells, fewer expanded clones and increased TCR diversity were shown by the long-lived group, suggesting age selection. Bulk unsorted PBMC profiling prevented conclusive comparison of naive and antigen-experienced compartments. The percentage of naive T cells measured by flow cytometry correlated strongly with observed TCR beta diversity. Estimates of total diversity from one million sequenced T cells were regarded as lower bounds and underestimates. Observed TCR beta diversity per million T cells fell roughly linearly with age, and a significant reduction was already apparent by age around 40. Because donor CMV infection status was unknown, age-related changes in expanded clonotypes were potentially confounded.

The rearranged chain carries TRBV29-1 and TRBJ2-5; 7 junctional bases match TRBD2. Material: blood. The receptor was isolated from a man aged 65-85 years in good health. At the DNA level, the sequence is TGCAGCTCTGGGGGGGGAACCCAGTACTTC. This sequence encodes CSSGGGTQYF.